This passage covers 26 T cell receptor beta chains from one sample sequenced in a study of blood T cell repertoires in COVID-19. Generated by immunoSEQ multiplex PCR, the TCRdb table keeps only in-frame clones and is missing some. The sample shows 430,000 or so clones, 70% to 90% of them seen only once. The specimen was peripheral blood. These receptors were obtained from a man younger than 35 with COVID-19, enrolled during active disease.

V gene TRBV6-1 combines with J gene TRBJ1-5; a possible D gene is TRBD1 (5 bases). The length of the CDR3 is 15 residues. Looked up from germline, CDR1 is MNHNS and CDR2 is SASEGT. The V gene lost 3 bases and the J gene lost 6 bases, with 15 bases spanning the gap. The CDR3 region is CASSERGRQSQPQHF. CDR3 sequence (DNA): TGTGCCAGCAGTGAGCGGGGAAGACAGTCTCAGCCCCAGCATTTT.

V is TRBV7-9 and J is TRBJ2-7, with D tentatively TRBD1 (6 bases). The CDR3 sequence is 14 residues long. Trimming removed 4 bases from V and 6 bases from J, with 16 bases in between. Germline values: CDR1 SEHNR, CDR2 FQNEAQ (reference sequence). CDR3 nucleotide sequence: TGTGCCAGCAGCTCCTCCGGGACATATGGCGAGCAGTACTTC. This encodes CASSSSGTYGEQYF.

The chain carries TRBV18 and TRBJ2-7; a possible D gene is TRBD1 (5 bases). This CDR3 is 15 amino acids long. Germline V gene lookup returns CDR1 KGHSH and CDR2 LQKENI. V dropped 3 bases and J dropped 4 bases, with 16 bases sitting between them. In nucleotides, the CDR3 is TGTGCCAGCTCACCGGAGACAGAAAACTCATACGAGCAGTACTTC. Amino acids: CASSPETENSYEQYF.

A single count supports this clone. This chain joins TRBV6-5 and TRBJ1-2; D possibly corresponds to TRBD1 (5 bases). The CDR3 has 13 residues. Trimming took off 11 bases at V and 4 bases at J, with 17 bases between the two ends. Per the germline V gene, CDR1 is MNHEY and CDR2 is SVGAGI. CDR3 sequence: CAARQINTYGYTF. CDR3 DNA sequence: TGTGCCGCCAGACAGATAAATACCTATGGCTACACCTTC.

The rearrangement uses TRBV19 and TRBJ1-1; TRBD1 agrees at 7 bases. CDR1 and CDR2 from the germline V gene are LNHDA and SQIVND (reference sequence). V shed 6 bases and J 1 base; nucleotides not matched to a gene: 5. CDR3 length: 14 residues. This chain's CDR3 is CASSRQGQNTEAFF. CDR3 nucleotide sequence: TGTGCCAGTAGCCGACAGGGACAGAACACTGAAGCTTTCTTT.

The gene calls are TRBV2 and TRBJ2-1; D may be TRBD2 (5 bases). Germline CDR1 SNHLY, CDR2 FYNNEI. V was clipped by 0 bases and J by 7 bases, with 13 bases between them. The CDR3 contains 15 residues. CDR3 nucleotides: TGTGCCAGCAGTGAAGCGCTGAAGGGAGTGAATGAGCAGTTCTTC. This gives the protein CASSEALKGVNEQFF.

V and J are TRBV20-1 and TRBJ2-1; TRBD1 is a possible D gene (5 bases). Germline values: CDR1 DFQATT, CDR2 SNEGSKA (reference sequence). The CDR3 loop spans 11 amino acids. V gave up 7 bases and J gave up 9 bases, with 13 bases separating them. CDR3: CSVQEFPEQFF. CDR3 in DNA: TGCAGTGTACAGGAGTTCCCTGAGCAGTTCTTC.

The genes are TRBV4-1 and TRBJ1-2, with 12 bases fitting TRBD1. The germline gives CDR1 MGHRA, CDR2 YSYEKL. This CDR3 has 18 amino acids. After removal of 3 bases from V and 8 bases from J, the junction contained 16 bases not matched to a gene. The CDR3 region is CASSHGGTGGVSSDGYTF. CDR3 bases: TGCGCCAGCAGCCATGGAGGGACAGGGGGCGTCTCGTCCGACGGCTACACCTTC.

This sequence joins TRBV3-1 (or the pseudogene TRBV3-2) and TRBJ2-3; TRBD2 matches at 8 bases. The CDR3 covers 14 residues. Germline values: CDR1 LGHDT, CDR2 YNNKEL (reference sequence). The junction had 3 bases not matched to a gene; V was cut back by 1 base and J by 6 bases. The CDR3 loop is CASSQVTSEDTQYF. The CDR3 DNA is TGTGCCAGCAGCCAAGTGACTAGCGAGGATACGCAGTATTTT.

This chain joins TRBV6-1 and TRBJ2-7, with D possibly being TRBD2 (5 bases). With 1 base removed from V and 6 bases from J, the gap between germline ends came to 13 bases. The CDR3 is 14 amino acids. The germline V gene has CDR1 MNHNS and CDR2 SASEGT. The chain's CDR3 is CASSEVGYGGEQYF. In nucleotides, the CDR3 is TGTGCCAGCAGTGAAGTAGGATATGGAGGCGAGCAGTACTTC.

The rearrangement uses TRBV14 and TRBJ2-1; D unresolved. Trimming left V 4 bases short and J 3 bases short, with 7 bases between. Germline V lookup: CDR1 SGHDN, CDR2 FVKESK. The CDR3 has 13 amino acids. The CDR3 DNA follows: TGTGCCAGCAGCCCGACTCTCTACAATGAGCAGTTCTTC. Protein product: CASSPTLYNEQFF.

The J gene is TRBJ1-4, the V gene TRBV3-1 (or the pseudogene TRBV3-2); no definite D call. The CDR3 covers 12 residues. Germline V CDR1 and CDR2: LGHDT, YNNKEL (reference sequence). The V gene lost 4 bases and the J gene lost 8 bases, with 8 bases spanning the gap. The DNA for the CDR3 is TGTGCCAGCAGCCCCCCGGGGGAAAAACTGTTTTTT. This sequence encodes CASSPPGEKLFF.

This clone appeared once. The rearrangement links TRBV30 to TRBJ1-1; D ambiguous. CDR1 is GTSNPN and CDR2 is SVGIG in the germline V gene (reference sequence). V gave up 7 bases and J gave up 11 bases, with 8 bases separating them. This CDR3 is 8 amino acids long. The CDR3 here is CASHWAFF. CDR3 sequence (DNA): TGTGCCTCCCACTGGGCTTTCTTT.

This rearrangement joins TRBV7-6 to TRBJ2-1; D gene ambiguous. The CDR3 has 12 residues. Trimming left V 2 bases short and J 7 bases short, with 6 bases between. Germline CDR1 SGHVS, CDR2 FNYEAQ. The CDR3 DNA is TGTGCCAGCAGCTTATACGAGAATGAGCAGTTCTTC. It codes for CASSLYENEQFF.

The chain recombines TRBV5-5 with TRBJ2-1; D is perhaps TRBD1 (5 bases). The germline V gene has CDR1 SGHKS and CDR2 YYEKEE (reference sequence). The CDR3 has 15 amino acids. V gave up 0 bases and J gave up 6 bases, with 13 bases separating them. The CDR3 DNA reads TGTGCCAGCAGCTTGGTTCGGCAGGGTGGCAATGAGCAGTTCTTC. Protein product: CASSLVRQGGNEQFF.

The chain carries TRBV18 and TRBJ2-3, with 9 bases identical to TRBD2. V lost 4 bases to trimming and J lost 6 bases; unmatched junction nucleotides: 17. The CDR3 extends over 18 amino acids. The germline CDR1 and CDR2 sequences are KGHSH and LQKENI. The CDR3 DNA reads as TGTGCCAGCTCACGTGTAGCGGGGGTGCACGGGTCCGCGGATACGCAGTATTTT. Protein: CASSRVAGVHGSADTQYF.

The J gene is TRBJ1-5, the V gene TRBV6-5; D not certain. Trimming stripped 6 bases from V and 0 bases from J, with 6 bases between. The CDR3 sequence is 13 residues long. Germline V gene data show CDR1 as MNHEY and CDR2 as SVGAGI. CDR3 region: CASSGNSNQPQHF. The CDR3 nucleotides read TGTGCCAGCAGCGGGAATAGCAATCAGCCCCAGCATTTT.

The chain is built from TRBV10-2 and TRBJ1-2, with D possibly being TRBD1 (6 bases). CDR1 is WSHSY and CDR2 is SAAADI in the germline V gene. The CDR3 runs 13 residues. With 7 bases removed from V and 4 bases from J, the gap between germline ends came to 13 bases. The CDR3 nucleotides read TGCGCCAGCAATCGACAGGACCCCTATGGCTACACCTTC. Amino acid sequence: CASNRQDPYGYTF.

The chain has TRBV6-2 or TRBV6-3 and TRBJ2-5; 8 bases match TRBD2. The junction had 9 bases not matched to a gene; V was cut back by 5 bases and J by 1 base. The CDR3 has 16 amino acids. The germline V gene has CDR1 MNHEY and CDR2 SVGEGT. This CDR3 reads CASSHRAGASQETQYF. As DNA, the CDR3 is TGTGCCAGCAGTCACAGAGCGGGGGCCAGCCAAGAGACCCAGTACTTC.

The chain carries TRBV19 and TRBJ1-3; D possibly corresponds to TRBD1 (6 bases). CDR3 length: 14 amino acids. From germline, CDR1 is LNHDA and CDR2 SQIVND (reference sequence). Trimming took off 2 bases at V and 2 bases at J, with 7 bases between the two ends. The CDR3 DNA sequence: TGTGCCAGTAGTATATGGGACACTGGAAACACCATATATTTT. Its translation is CASSIWDTGNTIYF.

V usage is TRBV11-2 and J usage is TRBJ1-5, with a weak D call TRBD1 (5 bases). V was shortened by 5 bases and J by 7 bases, with 21 bases between the two germline ends. The germline gives CDR1 SGHAT, CDR2 FQNNGV. This CDR3 has 16 residues. The CDR3 DNA is TGTGCCAGCAGCCGCGGGGGAGGGCACCCTTCACAGCCCCAGCATTTT. Amino acids: CASSRGGGHPSQPQHF.

On this clone itself: The sample has other DNA sequences that encode this CDR3 too. The chain combines TRBV19 with TRBJ2-7; D gene unclear. The CDR3 is 13 residues long. The germline V and J ends were trimmed by 3 bases and 3 bases, with 9 bases remaining between them. Looked up from germline, CDR1 is LNHDA and CDR2 is SQIVND (reference sequence). CDR3 sequence reads: CASSIGDYYEQYF. CDR3 DNA sequence: TGTGCCAGTAGTATCGGAGATTACTACGAGCAGTACTTC.

The rearrangement uses TRBV30 and TRBJ2-3, with a tentative D call TRBD2 (5 bases). The CDR3 extends over 15 amino acids. Germline lookup yields CDR1 GTSNPN and CDR2 SVGIG (reference sequence). Trimming removed 0 bases from V and 2 bases from J, with 12 bases in between. The CDR3 sequence: CAWSVGAHPTDTQYF. The CDR3 nucleotides read TGTGCCTGGAGTGTGGGAGCGCACCCCACAGATACGCAGTATTTT.

V usage is TRBV6-6 and J usage is TRBJ1-2; 9 positions agree with TRBD1. Trimming cost V 6 bases and J 3 bases; bases outside gene matches: 5. This CDR3 comprises 14 residues. Germline loops: CDR1 MNHNY, CDR2 SVGAGI (reference sequence). The CDR3 DNA follows: TGTGCCAGCAGCCGGACAGGGGAGGACTATGGCTACACCTTC. Its translation is CASSRTGEDYGYTF.

The genes are TRBV4-1 and TRBJ2-3, with 11 nucleotides matching TRBD2. The germline V gene has CDR1 MGHRA and CDR2 YSYEKL. The CDR3 totals 15 residues. Trimming cost V 6 bases and J 2 bases; bases outside gene matches: 4. CDR3 sequence: CASSRLAGTTDTQYF. The CDR3 DNA reads TGCGCCAGCAGTCGACTAGCGGGGACCACAGATACGCAGTATTTT.

The chain recombines TRBV3-1 (or the pseudogene TRBV3-2) with TRBJ2-5, with 15 bases matching TRBD2. The CDR3 totals 17 residues. Germline CDR1 reads LGHDT; CDR2 reads YNNKEL (reference sequence). The ends lost 4 bases at V and 5 bases at J; junction bases unmatched: 8. Here the CDR3 reads CASSLNGLAGGSETQYF. CDR3 DNA: TGTGCCAGCAGCCTTAACGGACTAGCGGGGGGGTCGGAGACCCAGTACTTC.